These T cell receptor beta chains were read from a single sample in a study of Ad26.COV2.S vaccination and SARS-CoV-2 variants. Generated by immunoSEQ multiplex PCR, the TCRdb table keeps only in-frame clones and is missing some. The sample has around 300,000 clones, around 89% seen once. The sample consisted of peripheral blood, taken in a trial of Ad26.COV2.S vaccine versus placebo. Receptors were obtained from a person aged 18-60 years who received the Ad26.COV2.S COVID-19 vaccine or a placebo. Each CDR3 is given with its conserved first and last residue. A D gene is named only where the DNA matches it firmly. The size entry is marked missing in some rows and otherwise reads once, few, many or a size class.

V gene	J gene	clone size	D gene	CDR3 protein	CDR3 DNA
TRBV7-9	TRBJ2-5	-	-	CASSLAWLEGVWQETQYF	TGTGCCAGCAGCTTAGCGTGGCTTGAGGGGGTCTGGCAAGAGACCCAGTACTTC
TRBV7-9	TRBJ2-7	-	TRBD1	CASSLGGQGYEQYF	TGTGCCAGCAGCTTGGGCGGACAGGGCTACGAGCAGTACTTC
TRBV3-1/TRBV3-2	TRBJ1-1	-	TRBD1	CASSRLAGTGNTEAFF	TGTGCCAGCAGCCGTCTGGCTGGGACAGGGAACACTGAAGCTTTCTTT
TRBV24-1	TRBJ2-1	once	-	CATSALASNNEQFF	TGTGCCACCAGTGCCCTGGCCAGTAACAATGAGCAGTTCTTC
TRBV5-8	TRBJ2-3	-	-	CASSYLSRGTDTQYF	TGTGCCAGCAGCTACTTATCAAGAGGCACAGATACGCAGTATTTT
TRBV19	TRBJ2-3	-	-	CASSIGQHTDTQYF	TGTGCCAGTAGTATCGGACAGCACACAGATACGCAGTATTTT
TRBV28	TRBJ2-6	-	TRBD2	CASSFRGEGANVLTF	TGTGCCAGCAGTTTCCGGGGGGAAGGGGCCAACGTCCTGACTTTC
TRBV25-1	TRBJ2-3	-	TRBD1	CASSDTQGTGGSTDTQYF	TGTGCCAGCAGTGACACACAAGGGACAGGGGGAAGCACAGATACGCAGTATTTT
TRBV5-1	TRBJ2-3	-	-	CASSLRIARNSDTQYF	TGCGCCAGCAGCTTGAGAATAGCGCGCAACTCAGATACGCAGTATTTT
TRBV28	TRBJ2-1	-	TRBD2	CASKTSIYNEQFF	TGTGCCAGCAAGACTAGCATCTACAATGAGCAGTTCTTC
TRBV28	TRBJ2-7	once	-	CASRRSMGYTYEQYF	TGTGCCAGCAGACGGTCCATGGGGTACACCTACGAGCAGTACTTC
TRBV9	TRBJ2-2	-	-	CASSTVQGGELFF	TGTGCCAGCAGCACGGTCCAAGGCGGGGAGCTGTTTTTT
TRBV7-2	TRBJ1-1	few	TRBD1	CASSPGQGLNTEAFF	TGTGCCAGCAGTCCGGGACAGGGGCTCAACACTGAAGCTTTCTTT
TRBV7-6	TRBJ1-4	once	TRBD1	CASSPGTGGIEKLFF	TGTGCCAGCAGCCCGGGGACAGGGGGCATTGAAAAACTGTTTTTT
TRBV28	TRBJ2-3	-	TRBD1	CASKRRDRSTDTQYF	TGTGCCAGCAAACGAAGGGACAGGAGCACAGATACGCAGTATTTT
TRBV6-2/TRBV6-3	TRBJ1-4	-	-	CASRQGGGEKLFF	TGTGCCAGCCGCCAGGGAGGAGGTGAAAAACTGTTTTTT
TRBV5-6	TRBJ2-7	-	TRBD2	CASSTGTSYEQYF	TGTGCCAGCAGTACCGGGACTAGTTACGAGCAGTACTTC
TRBV7-2	TRBJ2-5	-	-	CASSLAGETQYF	TGTGCCAGCAGCTTAGCCGGTGAGACCCAGTACTTC
TRBV19	TRBJ1-3	-	-	CASRYHSGNTIYF	TGTGCCAGTAGATACCATTCTGGAAACACCATATATTTT
TRBV29-1	TRBJ2-7	-	-	CSVEEGTSTYEQYF	TGCAGCGTTGAAGAAGGGACGTCGACCTACGAGCAGTACTTC
TRBV7-9	TRBJ1-2	-	TRBD1	CASSLVRGRQNYGYTF	TGTGCCAGCAGCTTAGTAAGGGGGCGCCAAAACTATGGCTACACCTTC
TRBV5-1	TRBJ2-3	-	TRBD1	CASSSDRTTDTQYF	TGCGCCAGCAGCTCGGACAGGACCACCGATACGCAGTATTTT
TRBV12-3/TRBV12-4	TRBJ2-7	-	-	CASSLGYEQYF	TGTGCCAGCAGTTTAGGGTACGAGCAGTACTTC
TRBV6-5	TRBJ2-5	-	-	CASSYSRGQETQYF	TGTGCCAGCAGTTACTCCCGGGGTCAAGAGACCCAGTACTTC
TRBV6-5	TRBJ2-7	-	-	CASSYHITGVEQYF	TGTGCCAGCAGTTACCACATAACAGGTGTCGAGCAGTACTTC
TRBV5-8	TRBJ1-3	-	-	CASSLRGLENTIYF	TGTGCCAGCAGCCTACGGGGTCTAGAAAACACCATATATTTT
TRBV7-9	TRBJ1-5	-	-	CASSHGPAGSNQPQHF	TGTGCCAGCAGCCACGGGCCGGCCGGGAGCAATCAGCCCCAGCATTTT
TRBV19	TRBJ2-7	once	TRBD1	CASKKDSGTGGDEQYF	TGTGCCAGTAAAAAAGATTCGGGGACAGGGGGCGACGAGCAGTACTTC
TRBV5-1	TRBJ2-5	once	-	CASSLGGQETQYF	TGCGCCAGCAGCCTGGGGGGACAAGAGACCCAGTACTTC
TRBV6-2/TRBV6-3	TRBJ2-5	-	TRBD2	CASSPKRGRGETQYF	TGTGCCAGCAGCCCGAAGCGGGGGCGGGGGGAGACCCAGTACTTC
TRBV7-9	TRBJ2-1	few	-	CASSGSLRDGNNEQFF	TGTGCCAGCAGCGGCTCACTCCGGGACGGGAACAATGAGCAGTTCTTC
TRBV7-3	TRBJ1-1	-	-	CASSLLPMNTEAFF	TGTGCCAGCAGCTTACTCCCTATGAACACTGAAGCTTTCTTT
TRBV18	TRBJ1-5	-	TRBD1	CASSPTGGNQPQHF	TGTGCCAGCTCACCGACAGGGGGCAATCAGCCCCAGCATTTT
TRBV12-5	TRBJ1-2	-	-	CASALDSYGYTF	TGTGCTAGTGCCCTGGACAGCTATGGCTACACCTTC
TRBV19	TRBJ1-5	-	-	CASSPRGGLNQPQHF	TGTGCCAGTAGTCCCCGGGGGGGGCTCAATCAGCCCCAGCATTTT
TRBV5-1	TRBJ2-5	-	-	CASSLSRGDETQYF	TGCGCCAGCAGCTTGTCGAGGGGCGATGAGACCCAGTACTTC
TRBV5-1	TRBJ2-3	-	-	CASSLLAPTDTQYF	TGCGCCAGCAGCTTACTAGCCCCCACAGATACGCAGTATTTT
TRBV5-6	TRBJ2-1	-	-	CASSPGPVDNEQFF	TGTGCCAGCAGCCCCGGGCCGGTCGACAATGAGCAGTTCTTC
TRBV27	TRBJ2-7	-	TRBD2	CASSLNGGRYEQYF	TGTGCCAGCAGTTTAAACGGCGGGAGATACGAGCAGTACTTC
TRBV6-2/TRBV6-3	TRBJ1-5	-	-	CASSYHRTGNQPQHF	TGTGCCAGCAGTTACCACCGGACAGGCAATCAGCCCCAGCATTTT
TRBV5-6	TRBJ1-5	-	-	CASSFSGFGQPQHF	TGTGCCAGCAGCTTCTCGGGGTTCGGGCAGCCCCAGCATTTT
TRBV7-9	TRBJ2-3	-	-	CASSPPGISTDTQYF	TGTGCCAGCAGCCCACCGGGAATTAGCACAGATACGCAGTATTTT
TRBV5-4	TRBJ2-7	-	TRBD2	CASSRGLAERREQYF	TGTGCCAGCAGCCGAGGACTAGCGGAGCGGAGGGAGCAGTACTTC
TRBV6-2/TRBV6-3	TRBJ1-1	-	-	CASSYPQGHTEAFF	TGTGCCAGCAGTTACCCACAGGGCCACACTGAAGCTTTCTTT
TRBV5-1	TRBJ1-2	once	TRBD1	CASSSGQSNYGYTF	TGCGCCAGCAGCTCGGGACAGAGCAACTATGGCTACACCTTC
TRBV24-1	TRBJ2-5	-	TRBD2	CATSDPGLEQETQYF	TGTGCCACCAGTGATCCGGGACTAGAACAAGAGACCCAGTACTTC
TRBV5-4	TRBJ1-2	-	-	CASSLEGGFNYGYTF	TGTGCCAGCAGCTTGGAAGGCGGGTTTAACTATGGCTACACCTTC
TRBV29-1	TRBJ2-2	-	-	CSVLLLDTGELFF	TGCAGCGTTCTTCTTTTGGACACCGGGGAGCTGTTTTTT
TRBV3-1/TRBV3-2	TRBJ2-7	-	-	CASSLETGYEQYF	TGTGCCAGCAGCCTCGAGACAGGCTACGAGCAGTACTTC
TRBV7-9	TRBJ2-5	-	TRBD1	CASSSTTGQSPGETQYF	TGTGCCAGCAGCTCAACGACGGGACAGTCCCCGGGAGAGACCCAGTACTTC
TRBV19	TRBJ2-1	-	TRBD1	CASSAGDRRYNEQFF	TGTGCCAGTAGTGCAGGGGACAGGAGATACAATGAGCAGTTCTTC
TRBV13	TRBJ2-1	-	-	CASSPRGGKEQFF	TGTGCCAGCAGCCCCCGTGGTGGCAAGGAGCAGTTCTTC
TRBV29-1	TRBJ1-2	-	-	CSVDKVDTGSPGLYGYTF	TGCAGCGTCGACAAAGTAGATACAGGGTCCCCGGGATTATATGGCTACACCTTC
TRBV9	TRBJ1-2	-	-	CASRANSNYGYTF	TGTGCCAGCAGAGCCAATTCGAACTATGGCTACACCTTC
TRBV6-4	TRBJ2-1	-	-	CASSPDPIAQLNEQFF	TGTGCCAGCAGCCCAGATCCCATCGCCCAACTCAATGAGCAGTTCTTC